These T cell receptor beta chains were read from a single sample in a study of T cells in localized non-small cell lung cancer. Sequencing was performed with immunoSEQ multiplex PCR; in TCRdb, only in-frame clones are kept and a portion is missing. The sample lists around 30,000 clones, around 93% occurring once. The sample in question was peripheral blood, obtained before any cancer treatment. The receptors come from a female donor over 55 with stage I lung adenocarcinoma. The CDR3 runs from the conserved cysteine through the conserved F or W. D genes are given only for firm matches.

j_call: TRBJ2-7; d_call: NA; cdr3_length: 14; v_call: TRBV5-8; cdr3_aa: CASSLGQVAYEQYF; cdr3_nt: TGTGCCAGCAGCTTGGGGCAGGTAGCCTACGAGCAGTACTTC
j_call: TRBJ1-1; d_call: NA; cdr3_length: 16; v_call: TRBV5-4; cdr3_aa: CASSLTSRGRGTEAFF; cdr3_nt: TGTGCCAGCAGCTTGACCTCTCGAGGGAGGGGCACTGAAGCTTTCTTT
j_call: TRBJ2-3; d_call: NA; cdr3_length: 14; v_call: TRBV11-3; cdr3_aa: CASSLGQIADTQYF; cdr3_nt: TGTGCCAGCAGCTTAGGGCAGATAGCAGATACGCAGTATTTT
j_call: TRBJ2-1; d_call: NA; cdr3_length: 12; v_call: TRBV6-6; cdr3_aa: CASTGWRNEQFF; cdr3_nt: TGTGCCAGCACCGGGTGGCGGAATGAGCAGTTCTTC
j_call: TRBJ2-1; d_call: NA; cdr3_length: 15; v_call: TRBV7-7; cdr3_aa: CASSLALAPDGEQFF; cdr3_nt: TGTGCCAGCAGCTTAGCTCTAGCCCCTGATGGTGAGCAGTTCTTC
j_call: TRBJ2-5; d_call: TRBD2; cdr3_length: 16; v_call: TRBV5-1; cdr3_aa: CASVSTSGGSGETQYF; cdr3_nt: TGCGCCAGCGTATCGACTAGCGGAGGCAGTGGAGAGACCCAGTACTTC
j_call: TRBJ2-2; d_call: TRBD1; cdr3_length: 16; v_call: TRBV7-6; cdr3_aa: CASSLLTGENTGELFF; cdr3_nt: TGTGCCAGCAGCTTATTGACAGGGGAGAACACCGGGGAGCTGTTTTTT
j_call: TRBJ2-7; d_call: TRBD2; cdr3_length: 14; v_call: TRBV6-5; cdr3_aa: CASSPRRGRDEQYF; cdr3_nt: TGTGCCAGCAGCCCTAGGCGGGGGAGGGACGAGCAGTACTTC
j_call: TRBJ2-6; d_call: NA; cdr3_length: 16; v_call: TRBV15; cdr3_aa: CATSRGGGSGANVLTF; cdr3_nt: TGTGCCACCAGCAGAGGAGGGGGGTCTGGGGCCAACGTCCTGACTTTC
j_call: TRBJ1-5; d_call: NA; cdr3_length: 13; v_call: TRBV2; cdr3_aa: CASTIQRDQPQHF; cdr3_nt: TGTGCCAGCACTATCCAACGTGATCAGCCCCAGCATTTT
j_call: TRBJ1-5; d_call: TRBD1; cdr3_length: 17; v_call: TRBV7-6; cdr3_aa: CASSLEGRDSSNQPQHF; cdr3_nt: TGTGCCAGCAGCTTAGAAGGACGGGACAGTAGCAATCAGCCCCAGCATTTT
j_call: TRBJ1-1; d_call: TRBD1; cdr3_length: 14; v_call: TRBV29-1; cdr3_aa: CSATGTGLNTEAFF; cdr3_nt: TGCAGCGCGACCGGGACAGGGCTGAACACTGAAGCTTTCTTT
j_call: TRBJ1-3; d_call: NA; cdr3_length: 16; v_call: TRBV10-3; cdr3_aa: CAISDPGAPSGNTIYF; cdr3_nt: TGTGCCATCAGTGACCCAGGGGCCCCCTCTGGAAACACCATATATTTT
j_call: TRBJ1-5; d_call: NA; cdr3_length: 13; v_call: TRBV29-1; cdr3_aa: CSVSRDLNQPQHF; cdr3_nt: TGCAGCGTTTCCCGGGACCTTAATCAGCCCCAGCATTTT
j_call: TRBJ2-7; d_call: NA; cdr3_length: 16; v_call: TRBV18; cdr3_aa: CASSPPGSGTSYEQYF; cdr3_nt: TGTGCCAGCTCACCACCAGGTAGCGGTACCTCCTACGAGCAGTACTTC
j_call: TRBJ1-1; d_call: NA; cdr3_length: 15; v_call: TRBV6-5; cdr3_aa: CASSYSMTVNTEAFF; cdr3_nt: TGTGCCAGCAGTTACTCAATGACAGTGAACACTGAAGCTTTCTTT
j_call: TRBJ2-6; d_call: TRBD2; cdr3_length: 18; v_call: TRBV2; cdr3_aa: CASSAPGGLSSGANVLTF; cdr3_nt: TGTGCCAGCAGTGCTCCGGGGGGACTGAGCTCTGGGGCCAACGTCCTGACTTTC
j_call: TRBJ1-2; d_call: NA; cdr3_length: 14; v_call: TRBV29-1; cdr3_aa: CSVAVGVRNYGYTF; cdr3_nt: TGCAGCGTTGCTGTGGGGGTTAGGAACTATGGCTACACCTTC
j_call: TRBJ2-7; d_call: NA; cdr3_length: 14; v_call: TRBV7-6; cdr3_aa: CASSLVDQGHEQYF; cdr3_nt: TGTGCCAGCAGCTTAGTGGATCAGGGCCACGAGCAGTACTTC
j_call: TRBJ2-5; d_call: NA; cdr3_length: 15; v_call: TRBV7-2; cdr3_aa: CASSFGRGSKETQYF; cdr3_nt: TGTGCCAGCAGCTTTGGTAGGGGGTCGAAAGAGACCCAGTACTTC
j_call: TRBJ1-5; d_call: NA; cdr3_length: 15; v_call: TRBV6-6; cdr3_aa: CASSSQEARNQPQHF; cdr3_nt: TGTGCCAGCAGTTCACAGGAGGCGCGTAATCAGCCCCAGCATTTT
j_call: TRBJ2-5; d_call: NA; cdr3_length: 15; v_call: TRBV7-3; cdr3_aa: CASSRYSGTPETQYF; cdr3_nt: TGTGCCAGCAGCCGGTATTCCGGGACTCCAGAGACCCAGTACTTC
j_call: TRBJ2-2; d_call: TRBD2; cdr3_length: 15; v_call: TRBV5-1; cdr3_aa: CASRALAENTGELFF; cdr3_nt: TGCGCCAGCAGAGCGCTAGCGGAGAACACCGGGGAGCTGTTTTTT
j_call: TRBJ1-5; d_call: NA; cdr3_length: 15; v_call: TRBV6-5; cdr3_aa: CASRRTPDSNQPQHF; cdr3_nt: TGTGCCAGCAGAAGGACACCGGATTCCAATCAGCCCCAGCATTTT
j_call: TRBJ2-1; d_call: NA; cdr3_length: 14; v_call: TRBV4-1; cdr3_aa: CASSQGSSYNEQFF; cdr3_nt: TGCGCCAGCAGCCAAGGGAGCTCCTACAATGAGCAGTTCTTC
j_call: TRBJ2-1; d_call: TRBD1; cdr3_length: 15; v_call: TRBV5-1; cdr3_aa: CASSTGTDIYNEQFF; cdr3_nt: TGCGCCAGCAGCACCGGGACAGATATTTACAATGAGCAGTTCTTC
j_call: TRBJ1-5; d_call: NA; cdr3_length: 14; v_call: TRBV6-1; cdr3_aa: CASSGLYSNQPQHF; cdr3_nt: TGTGCCAGCAGTGGACTCTATAGCAATCAGCCCCAGCATTTT
j_call: TRBJ1-2; d_call: NA; cdr3_length: 11; v_call: TRBV5-8; cdr3_aa: CASSGNYGYTF; cdr3_nt: TGTGCCAGCAGCGGGAACTATGGCTACACCTTC
j_call: TRBJ1-3; d_call: NA; cdr3_length: 15; v_call: TRBV15; cdr3_aa: CATSRDLGSENTIYF; cdr3_nt: TGTGCCACCAGCAGAGATCTAGGTTCGGAAAACACCATATATTTT
j_call: TRBJ1-3; d_call: NA; cdr3_length: 12; v_call: TRBV2; cdr3_aa: CASSVDRNTIYF; cdr3_nt: TGTGCCAGCAGTGTGGACCGAAACACCATATATTTT
j_call: TRBJ1-1; d_call: NA; cdr3_length: 15; v_call: TRBV6-5; cdr3_aa: CASSSFRRVNTEAFF; cdr3_nt: TGTGCCAGCAGTTCCTTTCGACGGGTGAACACTGAAGCTTTCTTT
j_call: TRBJ1-4; d_call: NA; cdr3_length: 14; v_call: TRBV5-1; cdr3_aa: CASSVTATNEKLFF; cdr3_nt: TGCGCCAGCAGCGTTACTGCAACTAATGAAAAACTGTTTTTT
j_call: TRBJ2-5; d_call: NA; cdr3_length: 15; v_call: TRBV2; cdr3_aa: CASSPNTGVRETQYF; cdr3_nt: TGTGCCAGCAGCCCCAACACCGGAGTGCGAGAGACCCAGTACTTC